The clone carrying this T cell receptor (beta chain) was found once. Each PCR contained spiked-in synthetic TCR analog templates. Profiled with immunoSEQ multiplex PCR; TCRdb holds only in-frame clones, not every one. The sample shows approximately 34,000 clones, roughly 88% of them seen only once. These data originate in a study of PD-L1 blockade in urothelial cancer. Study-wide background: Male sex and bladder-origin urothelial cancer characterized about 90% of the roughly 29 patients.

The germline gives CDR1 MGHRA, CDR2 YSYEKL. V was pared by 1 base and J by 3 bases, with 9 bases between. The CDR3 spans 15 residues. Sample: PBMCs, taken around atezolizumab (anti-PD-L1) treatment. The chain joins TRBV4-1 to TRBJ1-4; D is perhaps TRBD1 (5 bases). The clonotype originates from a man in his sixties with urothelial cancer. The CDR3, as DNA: TGCGCCAGCAGCCAAGGGGGGGAGGCTAATGAAAAACTGTTTTTT. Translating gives CASSQGGEANEKLFF.